This T cell receptor beta chain was sequenced for a study of T cells in Graves' hyperthyroidism and ophthalmopathy. With 4 bases clipped from V and 8 bases from J, the junction kept 18 bases outside the gene matches. This CDR3 is built from 18 residues. The germline V gene has CDR1 LGHDT and CDR2 YNNKEL (reference sequence). TCR beta CDR3 regions were amplified from RNA transcripts. An initial round of RT-PCR targeting the TCR CDR3 relied on the HTBI primer set. TCRdb re-called the multiplex PCR reads through MiXCR, storing one row per CDR3 protein. This sample carries about 410,000 distinct CDR3 sequences, approximately 15% of them seen once, and the ten largest clones take 15% to 20%. This clonotype was recorded a few times. Its target is not known. Overall study findings and caveats: The model made its ophthalmopathy prediction, and onset followed a median 6.5 months later.

The receptor was derived from a woman in her twenties or thirties with Graves' ophthalmopathy. V gene TRBV3-1 combines with J gene TRBJ2-1, with 9 bases fitting TRBD1. The sequenced sample was blood. The CDR3 loop is CASSPASHGDRAFHEQFF. Here the CDR3 DNA reads TGTGCCAGCAGCCCAGCCTCTCATGGGGACAGGGCCTTCCATGAGCAGTTCTTC.